Here is one T cell receptor (beta chain) with its context. Antigen specificity is unknown. The CDR3 covers 19 residues. The germline V gene encodes CDR1 SGHDN and CDR2 FVKESK. V was clipped by 3 bases and J by 5 bases; unmatched bases: 18. This specimen belongs to a study of T cells in Graves' hyperthyroidism and ophthalmopathy. The study, taken as a whole, reports: Onset of ophthalmopathy came a median roughly 6 months after the model predicted it.

The CDR3 regions of TCR beta were amplified from RNA transcripts. TCR CDR3 regions were first amplified by RT-PCR with HTBI primers. TCRdb independently ran MiXCR on the multiplex PCR reads; one entry per CDR3 protein. The table has some 550,000 distinct CDR3 sequences, about a fifth seen once; the top ten hold approximately 26%. The specimen was blood. The sequence came from a man aged 18-30 years with Graves' hyperthyroidism. The V gene is TRBV14, the J gene TRBJ2-5, with 10 bases identical to TRBD2. In DNA form, the CDR3 reads TGTGCCAGCAGCCAGTCGCGGGCTAGCGGGGGAAGTGTCGGGGAGACCCAGTACTTC. Residues: CASSQSRASGGSVGETQYF.